One and the same sample provided the 4 T cell receptor beta chains below, sequenced in a study of blood T cell repertoires in COVID-19. Only in-frame clones appear in the TCRdb table, and some are missing; sequencing was by immunoSEQ multiplex PCR. The sample includes 70,000 or so clones, around 82% of them seen just once. The specimen was peripheral blood. These receptors were collected from a human donor in a cohort sampled during active COVID-19.

This sequence joins TRBV29-1 and TRBJ1-2; 7 bases map to TRBD1. Trimming cost V 4 bases and J 6 bases; bases outside gene matches: 11. This CDR3 comprises 14 residues. CDR1 SQVTM and CDR2 ANQGSEA come from the germline V gene. CDR3 sequence: CSVVGQSTLDGYTF. For the CDR3, the DNA is TGCAGCGTTGTGGGACAGTCCACTTTAGATGGCTACACCTTC.

This CDR3 is CASSVANRRWDEQYF. The CDR3 DNA reads as TGTGCCAGCAGCGTAGCAAACAGGCGCTGGGACGAGCAGTACTTC. The chain links TRBV9 to TRBJ2-7; TRBD1 is a possible D gene (5 bases). Germline V CDR1 and CDR2: SGDLS, YYNGEE. Trimming left V 0 bases short and J 5 bases short, with 15 bases between. The CDR3 is made up of 15 amino acids. Using reference TRBV9 and TRBJ2-7 for the parts outside the CDR3, the full variable domain is DSGVTQTPKHLITATGQRVTLRCSPRSGDLSVYWYQQSLDQGLQFLIQYYNGEERAKGNILERFSAQQFPDLHSELNLSSLELGDSALYFCASSVANRRWDEQYFGPGTRLTVT.

The chain links TRBV2 to TRBJ1-2, with 8 positions matching TRBD1. The germline CDR1 and CDR2 sequences are SNHLY and FYNNEI. The CDR3 spans 13 residues. With 7 bases clipped from V and 4 bases from J, the junction kept 5 bases outside the gene matches. CDR3 in amino acids: CASNYRGSYGYTF. For the CDR3, the DNA is TGTGCCAGCAATTACAGGGGGAGCTATGGCTACACCTTC. Using reference TRBV2 and TRBJ1-2 for the parts outside the CDR3, the full variable domain is EPEVTQTPSHQVTQMGQEVILRCVPISNHLYFYWYRQILGQKVEFLVSFYNNEISEKSEIFDDQFSVERPDGSNFTLKIRSTKLEDSAMYFCASNYRGSYGYTFGSGTRLTVV.

This clone has just a few counts. The chain employs TRBV7-9 and TRBJ1-3, with D unclear. Germline V gene sequence: CDR1 SEHNR, CDR2 FQNEAQ (reference sequence). The germline V and J ends were trimmed by 5 bases and 1 base, with 15 bases remaining between them. This CDR3 is 16 amino acids long. The DNA of the CDR3 is TGTGCCAGCAGCCTACCCCGAGGTACTTCTGGAAACACCATATATTTT. It codes for CASSLPRGTSGNTIYF.